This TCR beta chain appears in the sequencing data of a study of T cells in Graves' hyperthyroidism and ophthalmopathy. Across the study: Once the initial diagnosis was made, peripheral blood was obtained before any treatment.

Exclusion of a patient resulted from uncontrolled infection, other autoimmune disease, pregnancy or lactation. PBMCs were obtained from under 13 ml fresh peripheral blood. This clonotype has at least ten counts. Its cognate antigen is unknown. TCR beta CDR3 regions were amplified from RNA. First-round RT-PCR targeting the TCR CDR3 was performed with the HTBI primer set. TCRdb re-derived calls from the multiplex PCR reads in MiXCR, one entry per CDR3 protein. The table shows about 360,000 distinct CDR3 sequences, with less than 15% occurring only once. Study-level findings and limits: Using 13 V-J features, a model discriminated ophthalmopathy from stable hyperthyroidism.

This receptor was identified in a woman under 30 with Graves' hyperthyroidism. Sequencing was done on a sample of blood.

DNA of the CDR3: TGTGCCAGCAGTTTAATGGGGGCGGGAGATACGCAGTATTTT. Translated: CASSLMGAGDTQYF. J is TRBJ2-3 and V is TRBV12-3 or TRBV12-4; possibly TRBD1 for D (6 bases). This CDR3 region has 14 residues. V lost 2 bases, J lost 5 bases, and 11 bases lay in between.